This paragraph covers one TCR beta chain sequence. The data are from a study of blood T cell repertoires in COVID-19. TCRdb's copy holds only in-frame clones and misses some; the assay was immunoSEQ multiplex PCR. The sample includes 300,000 to 350,000 clones, around nine tenths seen only once; the top ten take less than 3.5%. The CDR3 is 17 residues long. Germline lookup yields CDR1 SGHRS and CDR2 YFSETQ. Trimming at V came to 4 bases and at J to 8 bases, leaving 14 bases not matched to a gene. The receptor comes from a woman aged 18-29 years who had recovered from COVID-19. The rearrangement uses TRBV5-1 and TRBJ2-1; 11 bases match TRBD2. Sequenced: peripheral blood. The DNA of the CDR3 is TGCGCCAGCAGCCCCCGAGTAGTTAGCGGGAGGGTCGATGAGCAGTTCTTC. It translates to CASSPRVVSGRVDEQFF.